The 28 T cell receptor beta chains given below trace back to one sample, sequenced in a study of control samples from healthy donors and cancer patients (dated by TCRdb to the early 2020s). Library creation used the immunoSEQ multiplex PCR assay. As stored in TCRdb, this immuneACCESS dataset retains in-frame rearrangements with V and J assigned. A fraction of the clones does not appear; measured against another copy, unresolved V genes explain less than half of the discrepancy, and the remainder lacks a known reason. For this sample the table gives 95,000 to 150,000 clones, of which 80% to 90% were detected only once. The ten largest clones add up to about 2.7% of the sample. Sequenced input: blood. The source of these receptors is a man aged 55 to 70 in good health.

The chain joins TRBV9 to TRBJ2-1; D is uncertain. CDR1 is SGDLS, CDR2 YYNGEE, per germline. CDR3 length: 14 residues. V gave up 0 bases and J gave up 8 bases, with 12 bases separating them. In DNA form, the CDR3 reads TGTGCCAGCAGCGTAGTAGGCAGTTCGCATGAGCAGTTCTTC. This sequence encodes CASSVVGSSHEQFF.

The gene calls are TRBV5-1 and TRBJ2-1; possible D gene TRBD1, 7 bases. From germline, CDR1 is SGHRS and CDR2 YFSETQ. This CDR3 is built from 16 residues. V lost 2 bases to trimming and J lost 1 base, with 13 bases between them. CDR3 DNA sequence: TGCGCCAGCAGCTTCCAAGCAGGGGGGTCCTACAATGAGCAGTTCTTC. Translating gives CASSFQAGGSYNEQFF. The full variable domain, in which reference TRBV5-1 and TRBJ2-1 provide the parts outside the CDR3, is KAGVTQTPRYLIKTRGQQVTLSCSPISGHRSVSWYQQTPGQGLQFLFEYFSETQRNKGNFPGRFSGRQFSNSRSEMNVSTLELGDSALYLCASSFQAGGSYNEQFFGPGTRLTVL.

The chain uses TRBV7-9 and TRBJ2-7; 14 bases match TRBD2. V trimming: 4 bases; J trimming: 2 bases; junction bases outside the gene matches: 7. CDR1 and CDR2 from the germline V gene are SEHNR and FQNEAQ (reference sequence). This CDR3 contains 17 residues. CDR3 sequence: CASSSGLAGGRTYEQYF. For the CDR3, the DNA is TGTGCCAGCAGCTCAGGACTAGCGGGGGGCCGAACCTACGAGCAGTACTTC.

Note on this clone: The identical CDR3 is also encoded by other nucleotide sequences in the sample. V and J are TRBV9 and TRBJ2-7, with TRBD1 identical over 9 bases. The CDR3 spans 15 residues. The J segment lost 1 base and the V segment lost 4 bases, leaving 6 bases of the junction unmatched. Germline V gene data show CDR1 as SGDLS and CDR2 as YYNGEE. The CDR3: CASSPRGTGSYEQYF. In DNA, the CDR3 is TGTGCCAGCAGCCCACGTGGGACAGGGTCCTACGAGCAGTACTTC.

The rearrangement links TRBV13 to TRBJ1-6; D uncertain. Germline values: CDR1 PRHDT, CDR2 FYEKMQ (reference sequence). V lost 3 bases, J lost 0 bases, and 9 bases lay in between. The CDR3 runs 16 residues. CDR3 loop: CASSFRVSSYNSPLHF. The CDR3 DNA is TGTGCCAGCAGCTTTCGGGTCAGCTCCTATAATTCACCCCTCCACTTT. The full variable domain, with the rest looked up from reference TRBV13 and TRBJ1-6, is AAGVIQSPRHLIKEKRETATLKCYPIPRHDTVYWYQQGPGQDPQFLISFYEKMQSDKGSIPDRFSAQQFSDYHSELNMSSLELGDSALYFCASSFRVSSYNSPLHFGNGTRLTVT.

This clone was observed once. The J gene is TRBJ1-3, the V gene TRBV3-1 (or the pseudogene TRBV3-2); weak D call: TRBD1 (5 bases). Trimming shortened V by 1 base and J by 0 bases, and 10 bases separated the two germline ends. CDR3 size: 16 residues. CDR1 LGHDT and CDR2 YNNKEL come from the germline V gene (reference sequence). The CDR3: CASSQGEGISGNTIYF. DNA for the CDR3: TGTGCCAGCAGCCAAGGGGAGGGGATCTCTGGAAACACCATATATTTT.

This sequence joins TRBV19 and TRBJ2-7; D call uncertain. Per germline, CDR1 LNHDA and CDR2 SQIVND (reference sequence). The CDR3 consists of 16 residues. Trimming left V 3 bases short and J 2 bases short, with 17 bases between. CDR3 region: CASSIDGSAGTYEQYF. Written as DNA, the CDR3 is TGTGCCAGTAGTATTGATGGGTCCGCAGGCACCTACGAGCAGTACTTC.

The V call is TRBV7-9, the J call TRBJ2-4, with TRBD1 matching 9 bases. Germline values: CDR1 SEHNR, CDR2 FQNEAQ (reference sequence). This CDR3 spans 15 amino acids. After removal of 8 bases from V and 1 base from J, the junction contained 6 bases not matched to a gene. In DNA, the CDR3 is TGTGCCAGCTCTCGGACAGGGGAGGCCAAAAACATTCAGTACTTC. Translating gives CASSRTGEAKNIQYF.

This chain links TRBV28 with TRBJ1-1, with D tentatively TRBD1 (5 bases). Germline CDR1 MDHEN, CDR2 SYDVKM. This CDR3 is 13 amino acids long. The V and J ends lost 2 bases and 8 bases respectively, with 12 bases between them. The CDR3: CASSLDSLEEAFF. CDR3 sequence (DNA): TGTGCCAGCAGTTTAGACAGCCTTGAAGAAGCTTTCTTT.

This clone has just one count. The J gene is TRBJ1-1, the V gene TRBV6-5; 9 bases agree with TRBD1. After removal of 6 bases from V and 4 bases from J, the junction contained 9 bases not matched to a gene. The CDR3 is 15 residues long. Germline loops: CDR1 MNHEY, CDR2 SVGAGI. The CDR3 DNA sequence: TGTGCCAGCAGCATCACCACGACAGGGGGCACTGAAGCTTTCTTT. Protein product: CASSITTTGGTEAFF.

This chain links TRBV12-3 or TRBV12-4 with TRBJ1-3; D not resolved. Trimming pared 7 bases from V and 4 bases from J, leaving 11 bases between. The CDR3 sequence is 13 residues long. The CDR3 region is CASNEAPGNTIYF. CDR3 DNA: TGTGCCAGCAACGAGGCGCCCGGAAACACCATATATTTT.

The rearrangement joins TRBV11-3 to TRBJ1-1, with unresolved D. Germline values: CDR1 SGHNT, CDR2 YENEEA. This CDR3 contains 15 residues. V lost 5 bases, J lost 1 base, and 14 bases lay in between. CDR3 sequence: CASSLGPSPNTEAFF. The CDR3 DNA sequence: TGTGCCAGCAGCCTCGGCCCCTCGCCGAACACTGAAGCTTTCTTT.

This clone appeared once. The CDR3 bases are TGTGCCAGCATGCTAACGGCGGGTGGCTACACCTTC. This codes for CASMLTAGGYTF. V usage is TRBV2 and J usage is TRBJ1-2; unclear D gene. Trimming removed 7 bases at V and 7 bases at J, with 13 bases between. Germline V CDR1 and CDR2: SNHLY, FYNNEI. The CDR3 has 12 residues.

V usage is TRBV7-2 and J usage is TRBJ2-5; D remains ambiguous. CDR1 and CDR2 (germline): SGHTA, FQGNSA. Between the trimmed V and J ends, which lost 5 bases and 1 base, there was a span of 5 bases. CDR3 size: 12 residues. The CDR3 DNA reads as TGTGCCAGCAGCACTGGCCAAGAGACCCAGTACTTC. Encoded protein: CASSTGQETQYF.

The chain's CDR3 is CASSSDSYGYTF. Written as DNA, the CDR3 is TGTGCCAGCAGTTCCGATTCCTATGGCTACACCTTC. The genes are TRBV6-2 or TRBV6-3 and TRBJ1-2; no clear D. The V gene lost 4 bases and the J gene lost 4 bases, with 7 bases spanning the gap. Germline assignment: CDR1 MNHEY and CDR2 SVGEGT. The CDR3 sequence is 12 residues long.

This chain uses TRBV6-2 or TRBV6-3 with TRBJ2-3; 8 nucleotides match TRBD1. The CDR3 totals 14 residues. V trimming: 6 bases; J trimming: 5 bases; junction bases outside the gene matches: 7. Germline loops: CDR1 MNHEY, CDR2 SVGEGT. The CDR3 DNA follows: TGTGCCAGCAGCTCAGACAGGGGTAAAGATACGCAGTATTTT. It yields the protein CASSSDRGKDTQYF.

This clone was counted a single time. V and J are TRBV5-4 and TRBJ2-2; either TRBD1 or TRBD2 may supply D (5 bases each). The germline CDR1 and CDR2 sequences are SGHNT and YYREEE (reference sequence). The CDR3 runs 14 residues. With 2 bases removed from V and 7 bases from J, the gap between germline ends came to 12 bases. This CDR3 reads CASSFGGVGGELFF. The CDR3 coding sequence is TGTGCCAGCAGCTTTGGGGGTGTCGGCGGGGAGCTGTTTTTT.

The rearrangement uses TRBV7-3 and TRBJ2-2; D perhaps matches TRBD1 (6 bases). V was pared by 6 bases and J by 1 base, with 15 bases between. This CDR3 is 16 amino acids long. CDR1 and CDR2 from the germline V gene are SGHTA and FQGTGA. CDR3: CASSLTGILNTGELFF. DNA for the CDR3: TGTGCCAGCAGTCTCACAGGGATACTGAACACCGGGGAGCTGTTTTTT.

The rearrangement joins TRBV4-1 to TRBJ2-1; TRBD2 agrees at 8 bases. The CDR3 covers 14 residues. The germline V gene encodes CDR1 MGHRA and CDR2 YSYEKL. Trimming took 3 bases from V and 4 from J; bases not matched to a gene: 2. CDR3 in DNA: TGCGCCAGCAGCCAGGGCGGGGGGTACAATGAGCAGTTCTTC. Amino acid sequence: CASSQGGGYNEQFF.

This sequence joins TRBV28 and TRBJ1-1; TRBD1 is a possible D gene (5 bases). V was pared by 3 bases and J by 1 base, with 12 bases between. Germline lookup yields CDR1 MDHEN and CDR2 SYDVKM. This CDR3 has 15 residues. CDR3 bases: TGTGCCAGCAGTTTCCGAGGGACGGGGAACACTGAAGCTTTCTTT. Amino acid sequence: CASSFRGTGNTEAFF.

The chain combines TRBV18 with TRBJ1-1; weak D call: TRBD1 (5 bases). Per germline, CDR1 KGHSH and CDR2 LQKENI. Trimming took 1 base from V and 1 from J, leaving 13 bases between them. The CDR3 spans 16 residues. The CDR3 DNA follows: TGTGCCAGCTCACCACGGGGGGGGACTGGGAACACTGAAGCTTTCTTT. Its translation: CASSPRGGTGNTEAFF. Using reference TRBV18 and TRBJ1-1 for the parts outside the CDR3, the full variable domain is NAGVMQNPRHLVRRRGQEARLRCSPMKGHSHVYWYRQLPEEGLKFMVYLQKENIIDESGMPKERFSAEFPKEGPSILRIQQVVRGDSAAYFCASSPRGGTGNTEAFFGQGTRLTVV.

This clone was seen once. The rearrangement uses TRBV19 and TRBJ1-4; 10 nucleotides align to TRBD1. The junction had 10 bases not matched to a gene; V was cut back by 1 base and J by 8 bases. The CDR3 totals 17 residues. Germline CDR1 reads LNHDA; CDR2 reads SQIVND (reference sequence). In nucleotides, the CDR3 is TGTGCCAGTAGTATAGGACAGGGGGCAACCGGGAACGAAAAACTGTTTTTT. This sequence encodes CASSIGQGATGNEKLFF.

This chain joins TRBV7-2 and TRBJ1-6; D gene uncertain. Germline lookup yields CDR1 SGHTA and CDR2 FQGNSA. The CDR3 contains 18 residues. Between the trimmed V and J ends, which lost 3 bases and 0 bases, there was a span of 15 bases. CDR3 coding DNA: TGTGCCAGCAGCTTCGAACCCTTGACAAGCTCCTATAATTCACCCCTCCACTTT. It encodes CASSFEPLTSSYNSPLHF.

This clone was seen only once. This rearrangement joins TRBV6-2 or TRBV6-3 to TRBJ1-5; the D is unclear. Trimming removed 0 bases at V and 6 bases at J, with 18 bases between. The CDR3 has 17 residues. CDR1 and CDR2 (germline): MNHEY, SVGEGT. The CDR3 bases are TGTGCCAGCAGTTACTCATGGCAAAGGATCGTGGGTCAGCCCCAGCATTTT. Protein: CASSYSWQRIVGQPQHF.

CDR3: CASTPPVGGGNTEAFF. As DNA, the CDR3 is TGTGCCAGCACTCCTCCAGTTGGGGGTGGGAACACTGAAGCTTTCTTT. The chain uses TRBV28 and TRBJ1-1, with a weak D call TRBD1 (5 bases). Trimming shortened V by 7 bases and J by 1 base, and 19 bases separated the two germline ends. This CDR3 region has 16 residues. Germline V gives CDR1 MDHEN, CDR2 SYDVKM.

This chain uses TRBV7-9 with TRBJ1-2; D uncertain. CDR1 and CDR2 from the germline V gene are SEHNR and FQNEAQ (reference sequence). This CDR3 comprises 13 residues. The V end was cut by 1 base, the J end by 8 bases, with 11 bases between. The CDR3 loop is CASSLVFFWGYTF. Here the CDR3 DNA reads TGTGCCAGCAGCTTAGTCTTCTTCTGGGGCTACACCTTC.

The genes are TRBV6-6 and TRBJ2-7; D possibly corresponds to TRBD2 (6 bases). Trimming removed 2 bases at V and 5 bases at J, with 10 bases between. CDR3 length: 13 residues. Germline lookup yields CDR1 MNHNY and CDR2 SVGAGI (reference sequence). The CDR3 nucleotides read TGTGCCAGCAGTTACACGGGGGAGGACGAGCAGTACTTC. Translated, it gives CASSYTGEDEQYF.

The CDR3 DNA reads TGTGCCAGTTCGACCGCACTTTCACCAAAATATGGCTACACCTTC. Encoded protein: CASSTALSPKYGYTF. The V and J genes are TRBV19 and TRBJ1-2; no definite D call. With 8 bases removed from V and 5 bases from J, the gap between germline ends came to 21 bases. CDR1 and CDR2 (germline): LNHDA, SQIVND (reference sequence). This CDR3 region has 15 residues.